The 25 T cell receptor beta chains reported below all come from one sample, sequenced in a study of T cells expressing NK-cell markers. Each CDR3 protein gets one entry in TCRdb, which reprocessed the 5' RACE reads and gives no DNA. The sample's table shows a few hundred thousand distinct CDR3 sequences. The specimen sequenced was blood T cells: a sorted CD56 or NKG2C T cell subset, CD4+ or CD8+ T cells, or bulk PBMC T cells (not recorded which). The receptors come from a man aged 18 to 69 in good health.

The gene calls are TRBV19 and TRBJ2-1. CDR1 is LNHDA, CDR2 SQIVND, per germline (reference sequence). The CDR3 length is 11 residues. The CDR3 is CASRLGNEQFF.

The chain's CDR3 is CASSVGQDRNTEAFF. The rearrangement joins TRBV9 to TRBJ1-1. CDR3 length equals 15 residues. CDR1 SGDLS and CDR2 YYNGEE come from the germline V gene.

CDR3 region: CSASSQGRIIKTQYF. The V and J genes are TRBV20-1 and TRBJ2-5; TCRdb's D call of TRBD2 is untestable without DNA. CDR3 length equals 15 residues. Germline V CDR1 and CDR2: DFQATT, SNEGSKA (reference sequence).

The rearrangement links TRBV5-6 to TRBJ1-4. Per the germline V gene, CDR1 is SGHDT and CDR2 is YYEEEE. The CDR3 covers 15 residues. CDR3 residues: CASSLDPATNEKLFF.

The chain recombines TRBV7-2 with TRBJ2-7; TCRdb's assignment of TRBD1 cannot be checked, as there is no DNA. The germline gives CDR1 SGHTA, CDR2 FQGNSA. The CDR3 runs 16 residues. CDR3 sequence reads: CASSLVSGKSSYEQYF.

V and J are TRBV6-1 and TRBJ1-5. From germline, CDR1 is MNHNS and CDR2 SASEGT. The CDR3 consists of 16 residues. CDR3 loop: CASSGILGGTNQPQHF.

The chain uses TRBV5-1 and TRBJ2-7; TCRdb's D call, TRBD2, is unchecked because there is no DNA. Germline V CDR1 and CDR2: SGHRS, YFSETQ. This CDR3 is built from 15 residues. CDR3 sequence reads: CASSREWGEAYEQYF.

The chain recombines TRBV5-1 with TRBJ1-3; TCRdb proposes TRBD1, but this gene call is untestable without DNA. Per the germline V gene, CDR1 is SGHRS and CDR2 is YFSETQ. The CDR3 spans 13 residues. The CDR3 is CASSTGTANTIYF.

The chain joins TRBV12-3 or TRBV12-4 to TRBJ2-7. The CDR3 length is 13 residues. CDR3 region: CASSLRPSYEQYF.

This chain joins TRBV6-5 and TRBJ2-1; as DNA is missing, the TRBD1 call by TCRdb cannot be tested. The CDR3 runs 16 residues. CDR1 and CDR2 (germline): MNHEY, SVGAGI. This CDR3 is CASSYSRRQGYNEQFF.

The chain carries TRBV7-2 and TRBJ2-3. The CDR3 extends over 15 amino acids. From germline, CDR1 is SGHTA and CDR2 FQGNSA. This CDR3 reads CASSLGGYGADTQYF.

The genes are TRBV5-6 and TRBJ2-1. The CDR3 runs 14 residues. The germline CDR1 and CDR2 sequences are SGHDT and YYEEEE. The CDR3: CASSSYTSYNEQFF.

V is TRBV6-1 and J is TRBJ2-5; TCRdb's assignment of TRBD1 cannot be checked, as there is no DNA. CDR3 length: 14 residues. The germline V gene encodes CDR1 MNHNS and CDR2 SASEGT. The CDR3 protein is CASSEAGTPETQYF.

The gene calls are TRBV7-6 and TRBJ2-5; there is no DNA to check the TCRdb D call of TRBD1. There are 18 residues in the CDR3. The germline CDR1 and CDR2 sequences are SGHVS and FNYEAQ. CDR3: CASSLARWTGALGETQYF. Supplemented by reference TRBV7-6 and TRBJ2-5, the full variable domain reads GAGVSQSPRYKVTKRGQDVALRCDPISGHVSLYWYRQALGQGPEFLTYFNYEAQQDKSGLPNDRFSAERPEGSISTLTIQRTEQRDSAMYRCASSLARWTGALGETQYFGPGTRLLVL.

The rearrangement links TRBV2 to TRBJ2-7. The length of the CDR3 is 12 residues. Per germline, CDR1 SNHLY and CDR2 FYNNEI. This chain's CDR3 is CASTWAESEQYF.

The chain uses TRBV6-5 and TRBJ2-3; the D gene TCRdb calls, TRBD1, cannot be checked with no DNA. The CDR3 is 16 residues long. CDR1 and CDR2 from the germline V gene are MNHEY and SVGAGI. The CDR3 reads CASSSSGQLDLRRAYF.

This chain joins TRBV3-1 and TRBJ2-7; TCRdb reports TRBD2, a call that lacks DNA to check it against. Germline V gene lookup returns CDR1 LGHDT and CDR2 YNNKEL (reference sequence). CDR3 length equals 14 residues. CDR3: CASSQGLPLDEQYF.

The chain recombines TRBV11-2 with TRBJ1-3; TCRdb calls TRBD1, which cannot be checked without DNA. The CDR3 has 16 residues. Germline assignment: CDR1 SGHAT and CDR2 FQNNGV. The CDR3 is CASSVKQGQAGNTIYF. Complete variable domain (other parts from reference TRBV11-2 and TRBJ1-3): EAGVAQSPRYKIIEKRQSVAFWCNPISGHATLYWYQQILGQGPKLLIQFQNNGVVDDSQLPKDRFSAERLKGVDSTLKIQPAKLEDSAVYLCASSVKQGQAGNTIYFGEGSWLTVV.

The J gene is TRBJ2-7, the V gene TRBV18; TCRdb proposes TRBD1, but this gene call is untestable without DNA. This CDR3 is 13 amino acids long. The germline V gene encodes CDR1 KGHSH and CDR2 LQKENI. CDR3: CASSPPGAYEQYF.

The gene calls are TRBV12-3 or TRBV12-4 and TRBJ2-5; TCRdb proposes TRBD1, but this gene call is untestable without DNA. The CDR3 contains 17 residues. CDR3 in amino acids: CASSLGQVRGDQETQYF.

The chain uses TRBV6-1 and TRBJ2-3; the TRBD1 assignment by TCRdb is unverifiable without DNA. The CDR3 length is 13 residues. In germline, CDR1 is MNHNS, CDR2 SASEGT. CDR3 protein: CASSVQGFETQYF.

The rearrangement links TRBV9 to TRBJ2-5; TCRdb proposes TRBD1, but this gene call is untestable without DNA. This CDR3 comprises 13 residues. In germline, CDR1 is SGDLS, CDR2 YYNGEE. The CDR3 protein is CASQRGAGETQYF. Using reference TRBV9 and TRBJ2-5 for the parts outside the CDR3, the full variable domain is DSGVTQTPKHLITATGQRVTLRCSPRSGDLSVYWYQQSLDQGLQFLIQYYNGEERAKGNILERFSAQQFPDLHSELNLSSLELGDSALYFCASQRGAGETQYFGPGTRLLVL.

This chain connects TRBV24-1 to TRBJ2-3; TCRdb picks TRBD1, but there is no DNA to check that call. This CDR3 contains 15 residues. The germline CDR1 and CDR2 sequences are KGHDR and SFDVKD. The CDR3 loop is CATSGTGTPGDTQYF.

This chain connects TRBV28 to TRBJ2-3; with no DNA, the TCRdb D assignment of TRBD1 cannot be verified. The germline V gene has CDR1 MDHEN and CDR2 SYDVKM. The CDR3 sequence is 16 residues long. The CDR3 sequence is CASSLNYRAGTDTQYF.

The gene calls are TRBV6-2 or TRBV6-3 and TRBJ2-7; TCRdb names TRBD1, which stays unverified in the absence of DNA. The CDR3 runs 15 residues. The germline CDR1 and CDR2 sequences are MNHEY and SVGEGT. CDR3 sequence reads: CASSYLAGIPLEQYF.